These 21 T cell receptor beta chains share one sample of origin, sequenced in a study of cytomegalovirus exposure and HLA in healthy donors (dated by TCRdb to about 2017). Libraries came from the immunoSEQ multiplex PCR assay. A mixture of 60 forward primers for TCR Vbeta segments and 13 reverse primers for TCR Jbeta segments was used in the multiplex PCR. TCRdb stores this immuneACCESS table with in-frame sequences only. Part of the clones is absent; in the studies checked, under half of the shortfall reflects unresolved V genes, and no reason is known for the rest. The sample table records about 120,000 clones; around three quarters of these occur just once. Together, the top ten hold around 3% of the sample. Sequencing was carried out using PBMCs. These TCRs come from a woman aged 25 to 39 in good health and CMV-seropositive.

The V and J genes are TRBV12-5 and TRBJ2-2, with 9 positions matching TRBD1. Germline CDR1 and CDR2: LGHNT and FRNRAP. This CDR3 comprises 18 residues. V shed 2 bases, J shed 1 base, and the junction held 8 bases outside the gene matches. CDR3 DNA sequence: TGTGCTAGTGGTTTGAGAATACAGGGGGCAGGGAACACCGGGGAGCTGTTTTTT. Protein: CASGLRIQGAGNTGELFF.

The V and J genes are TRBV29-1 and TRBJ2-7; TRBD2 matches at 11 bases. The germline gives CDR1 SQVTM, CDR2 ANQGSEA. Trimming at V came to 4 bases and at J to 4 bases, leaving 9 bases not matched to a gene. This CDR3 has 15 residues. CDR3 DNA: TGCAGCGTTGCAAGCACGACTAGCGGGGTTTACGAGCAGTACTTC. It encodes CSVASTTSGVYEQYF.

The J gene is TRBJ1-1, the V gene TRBV29-1; 8 bases are a match to TRBD1. Trimming took 4 bases from V and 0 from J; bases not matched to a gene: 10. Germline CDR1 is SQVTM and CDR2 is ANQGSEA. This CDR3 comprises 16 residues. The CDR3 DNA reads TGCAGCGTTGGGACAGGGTGGGGCATGCTGAACACTGAAGCTTTCTTT. This codes for CSVGTGWGMLNTEAFF.

V gene TRBV27 combines with J gene TRBJ2-1, with D tentatively TRBD2 (6 bases). Germline V gene lookup returns CDR1 MNHEY and CDR2 SMNVEV (reference sequence). This CDR3 comprises 13 residues. Trimming pared 5 bases from V and 6 bases from J, leaving 11 bases between. The DNA of the CDR3 is TGTGCCAGCAGTGCTGGGGACTCCAATGAGCAGTTCTTC. Amino acid sequence: CASSAGDSNEQFF.

The chain is built from TRBV19 and TRBJ1-2, with D hard to call. The CDR3 is 15 residues long. Germline assignment: CDR1 LNHDA and CDR2 SQIVND (reference sequence). Deletions cut 0 bases from V and 8 bases from J, with 16 bases between. Here the CDR3 DNA reads TGTGCCAGTAGTATAGATGTGAGCATCCGGCGGGGCTACACCTTC. This gives the protein CASSIDVSIRRGYTF.

The chain recombines TRBV5-4 with TRBJ2-3, with D possibly matching TRBD2 (6 bases). Germline V gene lookup returns CDR1 SGHNT and CDR2 YYREEE (reference sequence). Trimming took 4 bases from V and 0 from J, leaving 15 bases between them. CDR3 length: 16 amino acids. The CDR3 nucleotides read TGTGCCAGCAGCGCGGGGAGGCCGGTCAGCACAGATACGCAGTATTTT. Encoded protein: CASSAGRPVSTDTQYF.

The chain has TRBV21-1 and TRBJ2-5; the D segment call TRBD1 is taken from the table without a DNA check. TRBV21-1 is listed as a pseudogene. CDR3 length: 13 amino acids. This CDR3 reads CASSADSQETQYF. The CDR3 coding sequence is TGTGCCAGCAGTGCCGACAGCCAAGAGACCCAGTACTTC.

This rearrangement joins TRBV6-6 to TRBJ2-5, with 11 bases that match TRBD1. V lost 5 bases and J lost 4; bases outside the gene matches: 9. The CDR3 runs to 16 residues. CDR1 is MNHNY and CDR2 is SVGAGI in the germline V gene (reference sequence). The DNA for the CDR3 is TGTGCCAGCAGTCGAGCCGGGGGACAGGGGGGAGAGACCCAGTACTTC. It yields the protein CASSRAGGQGGETQYF.

The chain combines TRBV19 with TRBJ2-1; TRBD2 matches at 8 bases. The CDR3 is made up of 15 amino acids. With 4 bases clipped from V and 8 bases from J, the junction kept 10 bases outside the gene matches. Germline V gives CDR1 LNHDA, CDR2 SQIVND (reference sequence). CDR3 amino acids: CASSNRASGWDEQFF. For the CDR3, the DNA is TGTGCCAGTAGTAATCGGGCTAGCGGGTGGGATGAGCAGTTCTTC.

The chain couples TRBV28 to TRBJ1-2; the D is unclear. V lost 5 bases to trimming and J lost 4 bases, with 8 bases between them. The CDR3 has 12 amino acids. Germline V lookup: CDR1 MDHEN, CDR2 SYDVKM. The CDR3 nucleotides are TGTGCCAGCAGTCGAGGGTTCTATGGCTACACCTTC. This translates into CASSRGFYGYTF.

This chain joins TRBV6-1 and TRBJ1-5; TRBD1 agrees at 10 bases. The germline V gene has CDR1 MNHNS and CDR2 SASEGT. The CDR3 consists of 15 residues. V shed 4 bases and J 6 bases; nucleotides not matched to a gene: 6. In DNA form, the CDR3 reads TGTGCCAGCAGTGGAAAGACAGGGGGCCCTCAGCCCCAGCATTTT. It codes for CASSGKTGGPQPQHF.

The V call is TRBV7-2, the J call TRBJ2-3; no definite D call. Germline V lookup: CDR1 SGHTA, CDR2 FQGNSA. The CDR3 runs to 13 residues. V was clipped by 3 bases and J by 4 bases, with 8 bases between them. In nucleotides, the CDR3 is TGTGCCAGCAGCTTCGGTCTAGCAGATACGCAGTATTTT. Translated: CASSFGLADTQYF.

This clone was seen only a few times. The chain employs TRBV5-6 and TRBJ1-1; D ambiguous. The germline gives CDR1 SGHDT, CDR2 YYEEEE. The germline V and J ends were trimmed by 4 bases and 9 bases, with 22 bases remaining between them. This CDR3 comprises 15 residues. CDR3 region: CASSPLGQTSRKAFF. The CDR3 DNA follows: TGTGCCAGCAGCCCCCTGGGCCAAACGTCACGAAAAGCTTTCTTT.

J is TRBJ2-3 and V is TRBV10-3, with D maybe TRBD1 (5 bases). The length of the CDR3 is 15 residues. Trimming pared 3 bases from V and 0 bases from J, leaving 10 bases between. In germline, CDR1 is ENHRY, CDR2 SYGVKD. CDR3 sequence reads: CAISDEQASTDTQYF. CDR3 nucleotide sequence: TGTGCCATCAGTGACGAACAGGCTAGCACAGATACGCAGTATTTT.

The CDR3 nucleotides read TGCGCCAGCAGCCAAGGGGTCCCGGGGGGCAACTACAATGAGCAGTTCTTC. Translation gives CASSQGVPGGNYNEQFF. The chain is built from TRBV4-1 and TRBJ2-1, with D possibly being TRBD2 (7 bases). V was shortened by 1 base and J by 3 bases, with 16 bases between the two germline ends. Germline V CDR1 and CDR2: MGHRA, YSYEKL. The CDR3 has 17 amino acids.

This chain joins TRBV5-1 and TRBJ2-4; possibly TRBD2 for D (7 bases). Germline values: CDR1 SGHRS, CDR2 YFSETQ. CDR3 size: 19 residues. Trimming pared 5 bases from V and 0 bases from J, leaving 24 bases between. The DNA for the CDR3 is TGCGCCAGCAGTCCGGCGGGGGCCCCGCAGGGCGTAGCCAAAAACATTCAGTACTTC. Translation: CASSPAGAPQGVAKNIQYF.

This clone was counted between two and nine times. The rearrangement links TRBV5-1 to TRBJ1-2; D is possibly TRBD1 (5 bases). Deletions cut 0 bases from V and 2 bases from J, with 5 bases between. This CDR3 comprises 13 residues. From germline, CDR1 is SGHRS and CDR2 YFSETQ. CDR3 coding DNA: TGCGCCAGCAGCTTGGAGGGGAACTATGGCTACACCTTC. It specifies CASSLEGNYGYTF. The whole variable domain, remainder taken from reference TRBV5-1 and TRBJ1-2, is KAGVTQTPRYLIKTRGQQVTLSCSPISGHRSVSWYQQTPGQGLQFLFEYFSETQRNKGNFPGRFSGRQFSNSRSEMNVSTLELGDSALYLCASSLEGNYGYTFGSGTRLTVV.

The chain has TRBV5-4 and TRBJ2-1, with 9 bases fitting TRBD2. With V trimmed by 0 bases and J by 6 bases, 4 bases remained unmatched. The CDR3 is made up of 15 amino acids. CDR1 is SGHNT, CDR2 YYREEE, per germline (reference sequence). DNA of the CDR3: TGTGCCAGCAGCTTGGGCGGCGGGGGGGTCAATGAGCAGTTCTTC. Translation: CASSLGGGGVNEQFF.

V and J are TRBV19 and TRBJ1-2; D gene unclear. From germline, CDR1 is LNHDA and CDR2 SQIVND (reference sequence). The CDR3 contains 15 residues. V lost 2 bases, J lost 5 bases, and 15 bases lay in between. The CDR3 is CASSIITAGEYGYTF. The CDR3, as DNA: TGTGCCAGTAGTATAATAACAGCGGGCGAATATGGCTACACCTTC. The variable domain in full, completed from reference TRBV19 and TRBJ1-2, reads DGGITQSPKYLFRKEGQNVTLSCEQNLNHDAMYWYRQDPGQGLRLIYYSQIVNDFQKGDIAEGYSVSREKKESFPLTVTSAQKNPTAFYLCASSIITAGEYGYTFGSGTRLTVV.

The J gene is TRBJ1-5, the V gene TRBV30; a possible D gene is TRBD1 (5 bases). Trimming removed 2 bases from V and 2 bases from J, with 13 bases in between. The CDR3 loop spans 15 amino acids. Germline V gene data show CDR1 as GTSNPN and CDR2 as SVGIG (reference sequence). CDR3: CAWSYDGGRNQPQHF. The CDR3 DNA follows: TGTGCCTGGAGTTACGACGGGGGTCGCAATCAGCCCCAGCATTTT.

This chain connects TRBV4-3 to TRBJ1-3, with D hard to call. The CDR3 runs 17 residues. The V and J ends lost 0 bases and 0 bases respectively, with 12 bases between them. CDR1 is LGHNA, CDR2 YSLEER, per germline. This chain's CDR3 is CASSQELPASSGNTIYF. CDR3 DNA sequence: TGCGCCAGCAGCCAAGAACTACCAGCCTCCTCTGGAAACACCATATATTTT.